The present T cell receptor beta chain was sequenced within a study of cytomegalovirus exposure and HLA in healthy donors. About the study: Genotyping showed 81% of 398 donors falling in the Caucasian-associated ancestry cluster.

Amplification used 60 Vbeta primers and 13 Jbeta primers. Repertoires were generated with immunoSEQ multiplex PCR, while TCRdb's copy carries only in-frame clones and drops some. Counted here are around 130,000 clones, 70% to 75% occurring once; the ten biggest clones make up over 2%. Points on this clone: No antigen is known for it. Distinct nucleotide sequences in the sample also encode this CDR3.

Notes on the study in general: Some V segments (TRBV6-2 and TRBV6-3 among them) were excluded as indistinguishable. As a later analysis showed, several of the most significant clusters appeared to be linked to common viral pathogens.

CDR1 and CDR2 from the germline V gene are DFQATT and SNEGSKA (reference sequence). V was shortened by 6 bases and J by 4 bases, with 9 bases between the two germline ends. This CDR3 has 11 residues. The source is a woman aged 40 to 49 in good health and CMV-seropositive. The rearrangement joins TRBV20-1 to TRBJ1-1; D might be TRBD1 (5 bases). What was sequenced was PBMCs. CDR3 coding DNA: TGCAGTGCCAGCGACAGCACTGAAGCTTTCTTT. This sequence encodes CSASDSTEAFF.